This T cell receptor (beta chain) stems from a study of T cell repertoires in cytomegalovirus infection. Study background: CMV epitopes, recently identified HLA-C-restricted and well-studied HLA-B-restricted, were used. Study results and caveats: Frequencies of public TCR beta families were cumulated, and this identified carriers of CMV plus the relevant HLA. Predominance within the ex vivo response was attributable to HLA-C-restricted CMV-specific TCR beta clonotypes.

Via MiXCR, TCRdb re-called the reads, giving one row per CDR3 protein. The table has hundreds of thousands of distinct CDR3 sequences, around 30% seen once. Of note for this clonotype: Antigen specificity is unknown.

Between the trimmed V and J ends, which lost 2 bases and 1 base, there was a span of 11 bases. Germline V gene lookup returns CDR1 SGHVS and CDR2 FNYEAQ. CDR3 size: 15 residues. The chain carries TRBV7-6 and TRBJ1-1; D perhaps matches TRBD1 (5 bases). This material consisted of cultured PBMCs, taken from culture after CMV antigen stimulation. This sequence was found in a human donor in good health (CMV status not recorded). Some clones in this sample may be carry-over from other donors' samples. CDR3 in amino acids: CASSLIPTANTEAFF. The DNA of the CDR3 is TGTGCCAGCAGCTTAATCCCGACAGCGAACACTGAAGCTTTCTTT.